This TCR beta chain was retrieved from a study of T cells in localized non-small cell lung cancer. The study, taken as a whole, reports: Longer overall survival was associated with a higher density of T cells in the blood. The study found T cell clonality highest in uninvolved adjacent lung, above tumor.

On this clone: Its specificity is not known.

Sequenced by immunoSEQ multiplex PCR; TCRdb stores in-frame clones only, minus some. The table has about 21,000 clones, roughly 89% seen once. The CDR3 sequence is 16 residues long. CDR1 is SGHTA and CDR2 is FQGNSA in the germline V gene. V dropped 2 bases and J dropped 3 bases, with 17 bases sitting between them. The sequencing here drew on peripheral blood, taken before any cancer treatment. This receptor was taken from a male donor aged 60 or over with stage I squamous cell lung carcinoma. The chain joins TRBV7-2 to TRBJ2-7; unclear D gene. The CDR3 DNA follows: TGTGCCAGCAGCTTAAGCGCGGACCCCCTTCTCTACGAGCAGTACTTC. It yields the protein CASSLSADPLLYEQYF.